Described below is a single TCR beta chain sequence and its context. This sample was taken from a study of T cell responses to AZD1222 COVID-19 vaccine. The wider study: Second-dose intervals near 4 or 12 weeks were combined.

Produced via immunoSEQ multiplex PCR; TCRdb's table is partial and in-frame only. Of 90,000 to 150,000 clones listed, more than 75% are singletons. The germline gives CDR1 KGHSH, CDR2 LQKENI. Germline trimming cut 2 bases from V and 0 bases from J; bases unmatched to any gene: 3. The CDR3 runs to 17 residues. This clonotype was obtained from an adult in good health. The genes are TRBV18 and TRBJ2-2, with 10 bases matching TRBD2. Sequenced here: peripheral blood, sampled on day 0 of AZD1222 vaccination. The CDR3 loop reads CASSPTAGGTNTGELFF. CDR3 in DNA: TGTGCCAGCTCACCAACAGCGGGGGGGACGAACACCGGGGAGCTGTTTTTT. Using reference TRBV18 and TRBJ2-2 for the parts outside the CDR3, the full variable domain is NAGVMQNPRHLVRRRGQEARLRCSPMKGHSHVYWYRQLPEEGLKFMVYLQKENIIDESGMPKERFSAEFPKEGPSILRIQQVVRGDSAAYFCASSPTAGGTNTGELFFGEGSRLTVL.